Shown below are 7 T cell receptor beta chains from a single sample sequenced in a study of CD8 T cells in ankylosing spondylitis. Study-wide findings and caveats: There was a TCR beta motif, made of eight highly homologous variants, that appeared characteristic of ankylosing spondylitis blood.

The antigens these receptors bind are not known. Each CDR3 protein gets one entry after TCRdb re-called the 5' RACE reads with MiXCR. Seen here are more than 650,000 distinct CDR3 sequences, 10% to 15% observed once, and the top ten hold less than 0.65%. Specimen: blood, either unsorted or a sorted T cell fraction (not recorded which). These receptors were obtained from a male donor with ankylosing spondylitis.

This clonotype has at least ten counts. The DNA for the CDR3 is TGTGCCAGCAGTTTTTTGGCGGGGGTGAACACTGAAGCTTTCTTT. The encoded protein is CASSFLAGVNTEAFF. This rearrangement joins TRBV27 to TRBJ1-1; D might be TRBD1 (5 bases). This CDR3 has 15 amino acids. The V gene lost 3 bases and the J gene lost 0 bases, with 11 bases spanning the gap. Germline V lookup: CDR1 MNHEY, CDR2 SMNVEV (reference sequence).

The V gene is TRBV20-1, the J gene TRBJ2-5, with D unresolved. Germline V CDR1 and CDR2: DFQATT, SNEGSKA (reference sequence). The CDR3 totals 14 residues. V gave up 6 bases and J gave up 4 bases, with 18 bases separating them. CDR3 in DNA: TGCAGTGCGCTCCGACCCGAGACGCGAGAGACCCAGTACTTC. This encodes CSALRPETRETQYF.

V is TRBV10-3 and J is TRBJ2-1, with 10 bases lining up with TRBD1. V gave up 7 bases and J gave up 4 bases; unmatched junction bases: 19. The length of the CDR3 is 19 residues. Germline CDR1 is ENHRY and CDR2 is SYGVKD. CDR3 protein: CAIKRDPSRTGGLYNEQFF. CDR3 nucleotide sequence: TGTGCCATCAAACGGGACCCCTCTAGGACAGGGGGTCTATACAATGAGCAGTTCTTC.

This clonotype has only a few counts. The chain employs TRBV5-1 and TRBJ2-3; the match to TRBD2 covers 7 bases. Trimming at V came to 4 bases and at J to 6 bases, leaving 8 bases not matched to a gene. CDR3 length equals 14 residues. Germline V gives CDR1 SGHRS, CDR2 YFSETQ. CDR3 nucleotide sequence: TGCGCCAGCAGCCCCGGAGGGCGGGGGGATACGCAGTATTTT. Protein sequence: CASSPGGRGDTQYF.

The chain employs TRBV5-1 and TRBJ2-5; 7 nucleotides line up with TRBD1. Germline V lookup: CDR1 SGHRS, CDR2 YFSETQ. The CDR3 totals 15 residues. The ends lost 4 bases at V and 4 bases at J; junction bases unmatched: 10. As DNA, the CDR3 is TGCGCCAGCAGCCTAAGGGACAGTGGTGCAGAGACCCAGTACTTC. The encoded protein is CASSLRDSGAETQYF.

V and J are TRBV18 and TRBJ1-1, with D unclear. V dropped 2 bases and J dropped 5 bases, with 9 bases sitting between them. Germline CDR1 and CDR2: KGHSH and LQKENI. This CDR3 comprises 13 residues. The CDR3 sequence is CASSPKRETEAFF. In DNA form, the CDR3 reads TGTGCCAGCTCACCAAAAAGAGAAACTGAAGCTTTCTTT. Looking up the rest from reference TRBV18 and TRBJ1-1 gives the full variable domain: NAGVMQNPRHLVRRRGQEARLRCSPMKGHSHVYWYRQLPEEGLKFMVYLQKENIIDESGMPKERFSAEFPKEGPSILRIQQVVRGDSAAYFCASSPKRETEAFFGQGTRLTVV.

Here the CDR3 DNA reads TGTGCCAGCAGAAAACCGGGATACTATGGCTACACCTTC. Its translation is CASRKPGYYGYTF. The chain recombines TRBV6-2 or TRBV6-3 with TRBJ1-2; D is uncertain. The CDR3 has 13 residues. In germline, CDR1 is MNHEY, CDR2 SVGEGT. The V end lost 6 bases, the J end lost 3 bases, and 11 bases lay between the germline ends.